These T cell receptor beta chains were read from a single sample in a study of blood T cell repertoires in COVID-19. Sequencing used immunoSEQ multiplex PCR; TCRdb keeps in-frame clones, though not all of them. Among fewer than 200,000 clones listed, about 90% were seen once. Sequenced: peripheral blood. The receptors stem from a man aged 55 to 70 with active or convalescent COVID-19. CDR3s include the opening cysteine and the closing phenylalanine or tryptophan. Each record gives: V gene, CDR3 length, clone size, J gene, D gene, CDR3 DNA, CDR3 protein. A D gene is named only where the DNA matches it firmly. Clone size is shown for a subset of rows, as once, few, many or a class of expanded clone.

v_gene: TRBV6-6
len: 14
abundance: once
j_gene: TRBJ1-1
d_gene: TRBD1
CDR3nt: TGTGCCAGCAGTACCCGGGACAGGAACACTGAAGCTTTCTTT
CDR3aa: CASSTRDRNTEAFF

v_gene: TRBV2
len: 17
abundance: NA
j_gene: TRBJ2-5
d_gene: TRBD2
CDR3nt: TGTGCCAGCAGTGAAGCGGGGGCTAGCGGGCTACAAGAGACCCAGTACTTC
CDR3aa: CASSEAGASGLQETQYF

v_gene: TRBV5-4
len: 16
abundance: NA
j_gene: TRBJ2-3
d_gene: TRBD2
CDR3nt: TGTGCCAGCAGCGTTAGCGGGGGGGCGGGCACAGATACGCAGTATTTT
CDR3aa: CASSVSGGAGTDTQYF

v_gene: TRBV5-3
len: 16
abundance: NA
j_gene: TRBJ2-7
d_gene: NA
CDR3nt: TGTGCCAGAAGCTACCGCGGACACACGAGCTCCTACGAGCAGTACTTC
CDR3aa: CARSYRGHTSSYEQYF

v_gene: TRBV7-9
len: 14
abundance: once
j_gene: TRBJ2-7
d_gene: TRBD2
CDR3nt: TGTGCCAGCAGCCGGGGGGGGCCCTCCTACGAGCAGTACTTC
CDR3aa: CASSRGGPSYEQYF

v_gene: TRBV13
len: 16
abundance: NA
j_gene: TRBJ2-1
d_gene: TRBD2
CDR3nt: TGTGCCAGCAGTAGACTAATAGAGCGGGGGGGCAATGAGCAGTTCTTC
CDR3aa: CASSRLIERGGNEQFF

v_gene: TRBV3-1/TRBV3-2
len: 12
abundance: NA
j_gene: TRBJ1-1
d_gene: NA
CDR3nt: TGTGCCAGCAGCCAAGGGGGAGAAAAAGCTTTCTTT
CDR3aa: CASSQGGEKAFF

v_gene: TRBV9
len: 18
abundance: NA
j_gene: TRBJ1-1
d_gene: TRBD1
CDR3nt: TGTGCCAGCAGCGATTCCCGGGACAGGGCGTTAATGAACACTGAAGCTTTCTTT
CDR3aa: CASSDSRDRALMNTEAFF

v_gene: TRBV2
len: 12
abundance: NA
j_gene: TRBJ2-3
d_gene: NA
CDR3nt: TGTGCCAGCAAAAGAGATGAAGATACGCAGTATTTT
CDR3aa: CASKRDEDTQYF

v_gene: TRBV7-2
len: 15
abundance: NA
j_gene: TRBJ2-1
d_gene: NA
CDR3nt: TGTGCCAGCAGCTTAGATAGCGGCTCGTACAATGAGCAGTTCTTC
CDR3aa: CASSLDSGSYNEQFF

v_gene: TRBV3-1/TRBV3-2
len: 16
abundance: NA
j_gene: TRBJ2-7
d_gene: TRBD1
CDR3nt: TGTGCCAGCAGCCCCCGGACAGGGGGTTATCACTACGAGCAGTACTTC
CDR3aa: CASSPRTGGYHYEQYF

v_gene: TRBV6-1
len: 18
abundance: NA
j_gene: TRBJ1-1
d_gene: TRBD1
CDR3nt: TGTGCCAGCAGTGAAGGAATTGAAGTGGGACAGGGGGACACTGAAGCTTTCTTT
CDR3aa: CASSEGIEVGQGDTEAFF

v_gene: TRBV7-9
len: 14
abundance: NA
j_gene: TRBJ1-1
d_gene: NA
CDR3nt: TGTGCCAGCAGCTTAAGGGAGGGAAACACTGAAGCTTTCTTT
CDR3aa: CASSLREGNTEAFF

v_gene: TRBV27
len: 15
abundance: NA
j_gene: TRBJ2-1
d_gene: TRBD1
CDR3nt: TGTGCCAGCACCAAAGACAGGGTAACTGGCAATGAGCAGTTCTTC
CDR3aa: CASTKDRVTGNEQFF

v_gene: TRBV5-6
len: 15
abundance: NA
j_gene: TRBJ1-6
d_gene: TRBD1
CDR3nt: TGTGCCAGCAGCCGAATAGACAGGGGTTTGACACCCCTCCACTTT
CDR3aa: CASSRIDRGLTPLHF

v_gene: TRBV7-9
len: 15
abundance: NA
j_gene: TRBJ1-2
d_gene: TRBD1
CDR3nt: TGTGCCAGCAGCCCCACCGGGACAGGGTTGTATGGCTACACCTTC
CDR3aa: CASSPTGTGLYGYTF

v_gene: TRBV5-1
len: 13
abundance: NA
j_gene: TRBJ1-1
d_gene: NA
CDR3nt: TGCGCCAGCAGCTTGGACAAGAACACTGAAGCTTTCTTT
CDR3aa: CASSLDKNTEAFF

v_gene: TRBV6-7
len: 15
abundance: NA
j_gene: TRBJ2-7
d_gene: NA
CDR3nt: TGTGCCAGCAGACCCCCCGCCCCACGGTCCTACGAGCAGTACTTC
CDR3aa: CASRPPAPRSYEQYF

v_gene: TRBV4-1
len: 15
abundance: NA
j_gene: TRBJ1-6
d_gene: NA
CDR3nt: TGCGCCAGCAGCCTTTCATGGGGGGGAAATTCACCCCTCCACTTT
CDR3aa: CASSLSWGGNSPLHF

v_gene: TRBV25-1
len: 15
abundance: few
j_gene: TRBJ1-1
d_gene: NA
CDR3nt: TGTGCCAGCAGAGAAAGGGGAAAAGGACGAACTGAAGCTTTCTTT
CDR3aa: CASRERGKGRTEAFF

v_gene: TRBV7-9
len: 15
abundance: NA
j_gene: TRBJ2-1
d_gene: NA
CDR3nt: TGTGCCAGCAGCTCCCTCCGGGACTCCTACAATGAGCAGTTCTTC
CDR3aa: CASSSLRDSYNEQFF

v_gene: TRBV5-1
len: 15
abundance: NA
j_gene: TRBJ2-5
d_gene: TRBD1
CDR3nt: TGCGCCAGCAGCCCGGGACAGGGTAGGGGAGAGACCCAGTACTTC
CDR3aa: CASSPGQGRGETQYF

v_gene: TRBV5-5
len: 16
abundance: few
j_gene: TRBJ1-5
d_gene: NA
CDR3nt: TGTGCCAGCAGCTTGGTACCTCCGGGGGGCAATCAGCCCCAGCATTTT
CDR3aa: CASSLVPPGGNQPQHF

v_gene: TRBV19
len: 16
abundance: NA
j_gene: TRBJ1-2
d_gene: NA
CDR3nt: TGTGCCAGTAGCCCATCGGGAGAGGTCGCTAACTATGGCTACACCTTC
CDR3aa: CASSPSGEVANYGYTF

v_gene: TRBV12-5
len: 16
abundance: once
j_gene: TRBJ1-5
d_gene: NA
CDR3nt: TGTGCTAGTGGTTTGGGCGCGAAGAATAGCAATCAGCCCCAGCATTTT
CDR3aa: CASGLGAKNSNQPQHF

v_gene: TRBV3-1/TRBV3-2
len: 14
abundance: few
j_gene: TRBJ1-1
d_gene: NA
CDR3nt: TGTGCCAGCAGCCAAGCTAGGGGTGACACTGAAGCTTTCTTT
CDR3aa: CASSQARGDTEAFF

v_gene: TRBV2
len: 17
abundance: NA
j_gene: TRBJ2-3
d_gene: TRBD2
CDR3nt: TGTGCCAGCAGTATCTTCCCGACTAGCGGGGGGCTTAATACGCAGTATTTT
CDR3aa: CASSIFPTSGGLNTQYF

v_gene: TRBV7-8
len: 16
abundance: NA
j_gene: TRBJ1-1
d_gene: NA
CDR3nt: TGTGCCAGCAGCAATGGGGAGGCTAGGGTGAACACTGAAGCTTTCTTT
CDR3aa: CASSNGEARVNTEAFF

v_gene: TRBV27
len: 15
abundance: NA
j_gene: TRBJ1-1
d_gene: NA
CDR3nt: TGTGCCAGCACCGGGATACGGGACACCCATACAGGCGCTTTCTTT
CDR3aa: CASTGIRDTHTGAFF

v_gene: TRBV19
len: 13
abundance: NA
j_gene: TRBJ2-3
d_gene: NA
CDR3nt: TGTGCCACCACTAGTTGGGGCACAGATACGCAGTATTTT
CDR3aa: CATTSWGTDTQYF

v_gene: TRBV19
len: 15
abundance: once
j_gene: TRBJ1-6
d_gene: NA
CDR3nt: TGTGCCAGTAGTATGTCAGAATTCTTTAATTCACCCCTCCACTTT
CDR3aa: CASSMSEFFNSPLHF

v_gene: TRBV24-1
len: 13
abundance: NA
j_gene: TRBJ1-2
d_gene: NA
CDR3nt: TGTGCCACCAGTGACAGGGAATTCTCTGGCTACACCTTC
CDR3aa: CATSDREFSGYTF

v_gene: TRBV7-2
len: 15
abundance: NA
j_gene: TRBJ2-7
d_gene: TRBD2
CDR3nt: TGTGCCAGCAGCTTATCGAGCGGGGCCACCTACGAGCAGTACTTC
CDR3aa: CASSLSSGATYEQYF

v_gene: TRBV27
len: 15
abundance: NA
j_gene: TRBJ1-1
d_gene: NA
CDR3nt: TGTGCCAGCAGTAAGGGAACAGGCCTCAGCACTGAAGCTTTCTTT
CDR3aa: CASSKGTGLSTEAFF

v_gene: TRBV15
len: 14
abundance: NA
j_gene: TRBJ1-2
d_gene: TRBD1
CDR3nt: TGTGCCTTAGAGGGGACAGGGGGAAACTATGGCTACACCTTC
CDR3aa: CALEGTGGNYGYTF

v_gene: TRBV9
len: 15
abundance: NA
j_gene: TRBJ2-1
d_gene: TRBD1
CDR3nt: TGTGCCAGCAGCGTCGGGACAGGGTCACACAATGAGCAGTTCTTC
CDR3aa: CASSVGTGSHNEQFF

v_gene: TRBV4-2
len: 17
abundance: few
j_gene: TRBJ1-4
d_gene: NA
CDR3nt: TGTGCCAGCAGCAAGTTTATGTTGGGGGGAACTAATGAAAAACTGTTTTTT
CDR3aa: CASSKFMLGGTNEKLFF

v_gene: TRBV6-2/TRBV6-3
len: 15
abundance: once
j_gene: TRBJ2-5
d_gene: NA
CDR3nt: TGTGCCAGCAGTTACAGGTCGGGATTACAAGAGACCCAGTACTTC
CDR3aa: CASSYRSGLQETQYF

v_gene: TRBV5-1
len: 14
abundance: NA
j_gene: TRBJ2-3
d_gene: TRBD2
CDR3nt: TGCGCCAGCAGCCCGGGGGGGGACACAGATACGCAGTATTTT
CDR3aa: CASSPGGDTDTQYF

v_gene: TRBV19
len: 19
abundance: NA
j_gene: TRBJ2-4
d_gene: NA
CDR3nt: TGTGCCAGTAGTATAGGTAGAATCAGGGGTAGGGCTCCCAAAAACATTCAGTACTTC
CDR3aa: CASSIGRIRGRAPKNIQYF

v_gene: TRBV3-1/TRBV3-2
len: 12
abundance: NA
j_gene: TRBJ1-1
d_gene: NA
CDR3nt: TGTGCCAGCAGCCAAGATTCGGCTGAAGCTTTCTTT
CDR3aa: CASSQDSAEAFF

v_gene: TRBV5-1
len: 13
abundance: NA
j_gene: TRBJ1-6
d_gene: TRBD1
CDR3nt: TGCGCCAGCAGCTTTTCAGGGGGATCACCCCTCCACTTT
CDR3aa: CASSFSGGSPLHF

v_gene: TRBV6-5
len: 14
abundance: NA
j_gene: TRBJ2-7
d_gene: TRBD1
CDR3nt: TGTGCCAGCAGTTACGGACAGGGAGACTACGAGCAGTACTTC
CDR3aa: CASSYGQGDYEQYF

v_gene: TRBV9
len: 16
abundance: NA
j_gene: TRBJ2-3
d_gene: TRBD2
CDR3nt: TGTGCCAGCAGCGCACTAGCGGGGCCGCGGGGGAATACGCAGTATTTT
CDR3aa: CASSALAGPRGNTQYF

v_gene: TRBV27
len: 13
abundance: NA
j_gene: TRBJ1-2
d_gene: NA
CDR3nt: TGTGCCAGCAGTTTGGTGGGGGGAGATGGCTACACCTTC
CDR3aa: CASSLVGGDGYTF

v_gene: TRBV20-1
len: 11
abundance: NA
j_gene: TRBJ2-7
d_gene: TRBD1
CDR3nt: TGCAGTGCGGCGGGACAGGTCGAGCAGTACTTC
CDR3aa: CSAAGQVEQYF

v_gene: TRBV11-3
len: 15
abundance: NA
j_gene: TRBJ2-1
d_gene: TRBD2
CDR3nt: TGTGCCAGCAGCTCTCTAGCGGGGGGGCAAAATGAGCAGTTCTTC
CDR3aa: CASSSLAGGQNEQFF

v_gene: TRBV7-2
len: 16
abundance: NA
j_gene: TRBJ2-3
d_gene: TRBD2
CDR3nt: TGTGCCAGCAGCTCCCGTTATAGCGGGGGCACAGATACGCAGTATTTT
CDR3aa: CASSSRYSGGTDTQYF

v_gene: TRBV11-2
len: 15
abundance: NA
j_gene: TRBJ1-6
d_gene: TRBD1
CDR3nt: TGTGCCAGCAGCTTGGGACAGGGTCGGAATTCACCCCTCCACTTT
CDR3aa: CASSLGQGRNSPLHF

v_gene: TRBV5-4
len: 14
abundance: NA
j_gene: TRBJ1-5
d_gene: NA
CDR3nt: TGTGCCAGCAGCTTCCAGGGCTACAATCAGCCCCAGCATTTT
CDR3aa: CASSFQGYNQPQHF

v_gene: TRBV12-3/TRBV12-4
len: 13
abundance: NA
j_gene: TRBJ1-2
d_gene: NA
CDR3nt: TGTGCCAGCAGTTTTGGCGGGCCTCAGGGCTACACCTTC
CDR3aa: CASSFGGPQGYTF

v_gene: TRBV6-5
len: 14
abundance: NA
j_gene: TRBJ2-7
d_gene: NA
CDR3nt: TGTGCCAGCACGGACGGGGGGCTGACCTACGAGCAGTACTTC
CDR3aa: CASTDGGLTYEQYF

v_gene: TRBV10-3
len: 13
abundance: NA
j_gene: TRBJ1-4
d_gene: TRBD1
CDR3nt: TGTGCCATCAGGCAGGGGGGAAAAGAAAAACTGTTTTTT
CDR3aa: CAIRQGGKEKLFF

v_gene: TRBV6-5
len: 15
abundance: NA
j_gene: TRBJ2-1
d_gene: TRBD1
CDR3nt: TGTGCCAGCAGTCCTATGGACAGGGCCCTCGGCGAGCAGTTCTTC
CDR3aa: CASSPMDRALGEQFF

v_gene: TRBV2
len: 13
abundance: NA
j_gene: TRBJ2-1
d_gene: NA
CDR3nt: TGTGCCAGCAGGGGCGATCTTGGTGGTGAGCAGTTCTTC
CDR3aa: CASRGDLGGEQFF